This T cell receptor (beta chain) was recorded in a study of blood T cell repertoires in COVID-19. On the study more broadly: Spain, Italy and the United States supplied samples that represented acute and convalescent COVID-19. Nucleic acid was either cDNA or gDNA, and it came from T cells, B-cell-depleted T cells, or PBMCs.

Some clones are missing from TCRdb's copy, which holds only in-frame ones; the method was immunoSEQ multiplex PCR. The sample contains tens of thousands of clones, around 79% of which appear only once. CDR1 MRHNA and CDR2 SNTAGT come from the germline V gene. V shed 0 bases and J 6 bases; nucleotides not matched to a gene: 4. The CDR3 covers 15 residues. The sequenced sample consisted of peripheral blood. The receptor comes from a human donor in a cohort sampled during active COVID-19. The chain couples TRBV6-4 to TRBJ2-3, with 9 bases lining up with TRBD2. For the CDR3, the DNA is TGTGCCAGCAGTGACTCCCTAGCGGGGTCGGATACGCAGTATTTT. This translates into CASSDSLAGSDTQYF.